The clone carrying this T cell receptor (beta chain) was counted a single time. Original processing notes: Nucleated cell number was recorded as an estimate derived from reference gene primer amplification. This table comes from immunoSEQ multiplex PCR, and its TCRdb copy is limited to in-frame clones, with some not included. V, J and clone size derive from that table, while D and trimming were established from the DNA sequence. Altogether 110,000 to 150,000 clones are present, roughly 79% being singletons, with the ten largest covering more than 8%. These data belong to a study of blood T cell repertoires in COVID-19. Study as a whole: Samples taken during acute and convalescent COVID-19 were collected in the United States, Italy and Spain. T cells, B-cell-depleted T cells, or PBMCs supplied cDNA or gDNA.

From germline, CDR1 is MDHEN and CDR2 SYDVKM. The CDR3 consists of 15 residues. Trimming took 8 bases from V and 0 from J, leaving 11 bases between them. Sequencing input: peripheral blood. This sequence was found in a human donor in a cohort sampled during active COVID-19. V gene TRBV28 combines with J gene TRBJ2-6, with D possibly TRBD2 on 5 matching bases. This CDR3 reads CASGIGNSGANVLTF. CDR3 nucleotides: TGTGCCAGCGGTATCGGGAACTCTGGGGCCAACGTCCTGACTTTC.